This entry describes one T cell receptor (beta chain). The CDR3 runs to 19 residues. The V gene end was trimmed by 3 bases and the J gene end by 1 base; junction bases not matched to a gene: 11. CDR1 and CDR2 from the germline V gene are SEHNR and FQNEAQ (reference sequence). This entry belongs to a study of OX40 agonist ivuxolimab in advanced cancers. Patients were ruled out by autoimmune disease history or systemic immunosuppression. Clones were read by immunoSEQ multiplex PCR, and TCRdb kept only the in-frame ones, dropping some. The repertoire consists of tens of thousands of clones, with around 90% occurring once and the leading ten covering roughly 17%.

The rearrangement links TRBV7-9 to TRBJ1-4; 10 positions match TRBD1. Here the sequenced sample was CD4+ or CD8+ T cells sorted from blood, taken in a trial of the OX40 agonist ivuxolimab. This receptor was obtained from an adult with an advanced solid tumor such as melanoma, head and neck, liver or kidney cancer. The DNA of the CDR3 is TGTGCCAGCAGCTTTACCCTGTCCCGGGACAGGGGAACTAATGAAAAACTGTTTTTT. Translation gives CASSFTLSRDRGTNEKLFF.